These 24 T cell receptor beta chains were all obtained from the same sample, sequenced in a study of siplizumab effects on memory and regulatory T cells. Assay: immunoSEQ multiplex PCR; the TCRdb copy retains only in-frame clones and omits some. The sample includes under 95,000 clones, 94% of them seen just once. The sample comprised non-Treg CD4+ T cells sorted from blood. Receptor source: a human donor in good health.

This chain uses TRBV19 with TRBJ2-3; D ambiguous. Germline assignment: CDR1 LNHDA and CDR2 SQIVND (reference sequence). The CDR3 has 13 amino acids. Trimming removed 5 bases at V and 4 bases at J, with 10 bases between. CDR3 residues: CASSLSDPDTQYF. The CDR3 nucleotides read TGTGCCAGTAGTCTCTCCGACCCAGATACGCAGTATTTT.

The chain carries TRBV11-2 and TRBJ2-1; 14 bases are a match to TRBD2. Germline CDR1 SGHAT, CDR2 FQNNGV. J lost 1 base, V lost 5 bases, and 4 bases had no gene match. The CDR3 has 17 residues. CDR3 loop: CASSTGTSGSSYNEQFF. CDR3 DNA: TGTGCCAGCAGCACGGGGACTAGCGGGAGTTCCTACAATGAGCAGTTCTTC.

The genes are TRBV5-1 and TRBJ2-2; D is undetermined. The CDR3 is made up of 15 amino acids. Trimming cost V 3 bases and J 4 bases, with 13 bases left between them. Looked up from germline, CDR1 is SGHRS and CDR2 is YFSETQ. The CDR3, as DNA: TGCGCCAGCAGCTGGGCCAGTGGGCTCACCGGGGAGCTGTTTTTT. Protein product: CASSWASGLTGELFF.

The chain joins TRBV5-1 to TRBJ2-5, with D perhaps TRBD2 (6 bases). Germline lookup yields CDR1 SGHRS and CDR2 YFSETQ. This CDR3 has 14 residues. V dropped 4 bases and J dropped 1 base, with 11 bases sitting between them. Here the CDR3 reads CASSQSTSQETQYF. CDR3 DNA sequence: TGCGCCAGCAGCCAGTCGACTAGCCAAGAGACCCAGTACTTC.

As regards this clone: Germline and junction disagree at one end, which may indicate a read error. The chain is built from TRBV6-6 and TRBJ2-7; D remains unclear. CDR1 MNHNY and CDR2 SVGAGI come from the germline V gene (reference sequence). This CDR3 region has 11 residues. The CDR3 region has the DNA TGTGCCAGCAGTGACTCATACGAGCAGTACTTC. The encoded protein is CASSDSYEQYF.

This sequence joins TRBV5-1 and TRBJ2-5; 10 bases are a match to TRBD2. This CDR3 contains 15 residues. CDR1 is SGHRS and CDR2 is YFSETQ in the germline V gene. V shed 7 bases, J shed 1 base, and the junction held 7 bases outside the gene matches. The CDR3 DNA sequence: TGCGCCAGCCGGAAACTAGCGGGGCTCCAAGAGACCCAGTACTTC. It is translated as CASRKLAGLQETQYF.

This sequence joins TRBV15 and TRBJ2-7; D not resolved. Trimming cost V 0 bases and J 6 bases, with 12 bases left between them. Germline CDR1 and CDR2: LNHNV and YYDKDF (reference sequence). This CDR3 is 14 amino acids long. CDR3 in amino acids: CATSRDTSGREQYF. In nucleotides, the CDR3 is TGTGCCACCAGCAGAGATACCTCGGGCCGCGAGCAGTACTTC.

Worth noting for this clone: Germline and junction disagree at one end, which may indicate a read error. This chain joins TRBV27 and TRBJ1-2; tentatively, D is TRBD1 (5 bases). This CDR3 has 12 amino acids. Germline CDR1 is MNHEY and CDR2 is SMNVEV (reference sequence). In nucleotides, the CDR3 is TGTGTCAGCAGTCCCCTTCAGGGCGGCTACACCTTC. This encodes CVSSPLQGGYTF.

The rearrangement links TRBV29-1 to TRBJ1-3; 7 bases align to TRBD1. The length of the CDR3 is 14 residues. With V trimmed by 6 bases and J by 4 bases, 9 bases remained unmatched. CDR1 and CDR2 (germline): SQVTM, ANQGSEA. Written as DNA, the CDR3 is TGCAGCGTCGCGACAGGGTGGAGAGGAAACACCATATATTTT. It is translated as CSVATGWRGNTIYF.

V usage is TRBV5-1 and J usage is TRBJ2-5; 7 nucleotides match TRBD1. CDR1 is SGHRS and CDR2 is YFSETQ in the germline V gene. V gave up 7 bases and J gave up 1 base; unmatched junction bases: 1. CDR3 length: 12 residues. The CDR3 sequence is CASRDSQETQYF. CDR3 nucleotide sequence: TGCGCCAGCCGGGACAGCCAAGAGACCCAGTACTTC.

The V gene is TRBV7-3, the J gene TRBJ2-3; possibly TRBD1 for D (5 bases). V was clipped by 5 bases and J by 2 bases, with 8 bases between them. CDR1 SGHTA and CDR2 FQGTGA come from the germline V gene. The CDR3 consists of 13 residues. CDR3 DNA: TGTGCCAGCAGCCGACAGCCCACAGATACGCAGTATTTT. Translation: CASSRQPTDTQYF.

The V gene is TRBV30, the J gene TRBJ2-5, with D maybe TRBD1 (6 bases). The CDR3 is 13 residues long. Germline loops: CDR1 GTSNPN, CDR2 SVGIG (reference sequence). The CDR3 nucleotides are TGTGCATCATTCGAAGGGGGTCGAGAGACCCAGTACTTC. Translation: CASFEGGRETQYF. Full variable domain (remainder filled in from reference TRBV30 and TRBJ2-5): SQTIHQWPATLVQPVGSPLSLECTVEGTSNPNLYWYRQAAGRGLQLLFYSVGIGQISSEVPQNLSASRPQDRQFILSSKKLLLSDSGFYLCASFEGGRETQYFGPGTRLLVL.

This sequence joins TRBV5-1 and TRBJ1-1; no reliable D call. There are 15 residues in the CDR3. Trimming took 3 bases from V and 2 from J, leaving 14 bases between them. CDR1 is SGHRS, CDR2 YFSETQ, per germline. CDR3 region: CASSSGPGENTEAFF. In DNA, the CDR3 is TGCGCCAGCAGCTCCGGCCCGGGAGAAAACACTGAAGCTTTCTTT.

The chain employs TRBV6-1 and TRBJ1-6; weak D call: TRBD1 (6 bases). V lost 3 bases and J 5 bases, leaving 8 bases between the germline ends. CDR1 and CDR2 (germline): MNHNS, SASEGT. The CDR3 sequence is 14 residues long. CDR3 sequence (DNA): TGTGCCAGCAGTGAGACAGGCCATAATTCACCCCTCCACTTT. This translates into CASSETGHNSPLHF.

V usage is TRBV5-1 and J usage is TRBJ1-1; D is undetermined. The V and J ends lost 5 bases and 3 bases respectively, with 17 bases between them. CDR3 length: 15 residues. From germline, CDR1 is SGHRS and CDR2 YFSETQ. The CDR3 bases are TGCGCCAGCAGTATGACTGGGGATCAGGACACTGAAGCTTTCTTT. Translating it yields CASSMTGDQDTEAFF.

Only one count was recorded for this clone. The chain links TRBV10-3 to TRBJ2-7; 7 bases are a match to TRBD2. V was pared by 7 bases and J by 0 bases, with 6 bases of the junction left unmatched. CDR3 length equals 14 residues. Germline assignment: CDR1 ENHRY and CDR2 SYGVKD. This CDR3 reads CAIKTSASSYEQYF. The CDR3 DNA follows: TGTGCCATCAAAACTAGCGCTAGCTCCTACGAGCAGTACTTC.

With regard to this clone: One junction end disagrees with the germline gene, perhaps due to a read error. This chain links TRBV7-7 with TRBJ2-7; D is uncertain. This CDR3 spans 13 amino acids. Germline-derived CDR1 and CDR2 are SSHAT and FNYEAQ (reference sequence). CDR3 in DNA: TGTGCTAGCAGCTTATCGACATTGGACGAGCAGTACTTC. Residues: CASSLSTLDEQYF.

CDR3 protein: CSVDKGPGGSYTF. CDR3 sequence (DNA): TGCAGCGTTGATAAGGGTCCGGGGGGTAGCTACACCTTC. V usage is TRBV29-1 and J usage is TRBJ1-2; D perhaps matches TRBD1 (5 bases). There are 13 residues in the CDR3. Trimming took off 3 bases at V and 9 bases at J, with 17 bases between the two ends. The germline gives CDR1 SQVTM, CDR2 ANQGSEA.

CDR3 DNA sequence: TGTGCCAGTTCTCTCGCCGGCTATGGCTACACCTTC. The encoded protein is CASSLAGYGYTF. This chain uses TRBV6-1 with TRBJ1-2, with no clear D. Germline V CDR1 and CDR2: MNHNS, SASEGT. There are 12 residues in the CDR3. Deletions cut 9 bases from V and 4 bases from J, with 12 bases between.

This clone has a single count. J is TRBJ1-3 and V is TRBV12-5; no reliable D call. Germline V gene lookup returns CDR1 LGHNT and CDR2 FRNRAP. V lost 6 bases and J lost 7, with 16 bases in between. The CDR3 loop spans 14 amino acids. CDR3 nucleotides: TGTGCTAGTGGGCGTAGGGCAGAAGGGAACACCATATATTTT. Protein product: CASGRRAEGNTIYF.

The rearrangement uses TRBV5-1 and TRBJ2-4; 12 positions agree with TRBD2. The CDR3 sequence is 16 residues long. The germline CDR1 and CDR2 sequences are SGHRS and YFSETQ. V gave up 0 bases and J gave up 8 bases; unmatched junction bases: 6. CDR3 DNA sequence: TGCGCCAGCAGCTTGGCACTAGCGGGGGGTCCGGACATTCAGTACTTC. It translates to CASSLALAGGPDIQYF.

This clone came up once. This rearrangement joins TRBV6-1 to TRBJ2-7; D gene unclear. This CDR3 comprises 14 residues. V gave up 8 bases and J gave up 6 bases, with 20 bases separating them. CDR1 is MNHNS and CDR2 is SASEGT in the germline V gene. The CDR3 region is CASRQSQGQSEQYF. The DNA of the CDR3 is TGTGCCAGCCGCCAATCTCAAGGGCAGTCCGAGCAGTACTTC.

This chain's CDR3 is CASTPEGNYGYTF. Here the CDR3 DNA reads TGTGCCAGCACCCCAGAGGGGAACTATGGCTACACCTTC. This chain uses TRBV6-5 with TRBJ1-2; perhaps TRBD1 as D (5 bases). CDR1 is MNHEY, CDR2 SVGAGI, per germline. Trimming took 7 bases from V and 2 from J, leaving 11 bases between them. This CDR3 contains 13 residues.

The chain carries TRBV19 and TRBJ1-4; 7 positions agree with TRBD1. The length of the CDR3 is 15 residues. The ends lost 4 bases at V and 0 bases at J; junction bases unmatched: 2. From germline, CDR1 is LNHDA and CDR2 SQIVND (reference sequence). In DNA, the CDR3 is TGTGCCAGTAGTAGACAGGGATCAACTAATGAAAAACTGTTTTTT. It translates to CASSRQGSTNEKLFF. The full variable domain, its missing parts supplied by reference TRBV19 and TRBJ1-4, is DGGITQSPKYLFRKEGQNVTLSCEQNLNHDAMYWYRQDPGQGLRLIYYSQIVNDFQKGDIAEGYSVSREKKESFPLTVTSAQKNPTAFYLCASSRQGSTNEKLFFGSGTQLSVL.